Following are 28 T cell receptor beta chains from one sample sequenced in a study of blood T cell repertoires in COVID-19. Profiling relied on immunoSEQ multiplex PCR, and the TCRdb table lists in-frame clones only, not all of them. This table holds 300,000 or so clones, 85% to 90% found once. Sequenced material: peripheral blood. These receptors all come from a woman in her thirties or forties with acute or convalescent COVID-19.

This rearrangement joins TRBV21-1 to TRBJ1-5; no DNA check was done on the table's D call, TRBD1. TRBV21-1 is labeled a pseudogene. The CDR3 consists of 12 residues. The CDR3 coding sequence is TGTGCCAGCAGCAGTTCGACAGGGGCCCAGCATTTT. Amino acids: CASSSSTGAQHF.

V gene TRBV19 combines with J gene TRBJ1-2, with 10 bases that match TRBD1. Germline CDR1 and CDR2: LNHDA and SQIVND (reference sequence). The CDR3 totals 15 residues. V shed 6 bases and J 6 bases; nucleotides not matched to a gene: 10. DNA for the CDR3: TGTGCCAGTAGCCAGGGACAGGGGTTGTCGAATGGCTACACCTTC. This encodes CASSQGQGLSNGYTF.

The count of this clone is one. The chain employs TRBV9 and TRBJ1-1, with 7 bases matching TRBD1. Germline V gives CDR1 SGDLS, CDR2 YYNGEE. J lost 4 bases, V lost 0 bases, and 3 bases had no gene match. The CDR3 spans 14 residues. CDR3 region: CASSVEGQPTEAFF. CDR3 nucleotides: TGTGCCAGCAGCGTAGAGGGACAGCCCACTGAAGCTTTCTTT.

The chain links TRBV27 to TRBJ1-1; TRBD1 matches 12 bases. Germline values: CDR1 MNHEY, CDR2 SMNVEV (reference sequence). This CDR3 has 14 residues. The CDR3 DNA reads as TGTGGTTCCGGGACAGGGGGCGCGGGCCGACCGGCTTTCTTT. Its translation: CGSGTGGAGRPAFF.

V gene TRBV5-4 combines with J gene TRBJ1-1, with a tentative D call TRBD1 (6 bases). With 7 bases removed from V and 0 bases from J, the gap between germline ends came to 16 bases. This CDR3 is 15 amino acids long. The germline V gene encodes CDR1 SGHNT and CDR2 YYREEE (reference sequence). The CDR3: CASGPQGKMNTEAFF. In DNA, the CDR3 is TGTGCCAGCGGCCCTCAGGGGAAAATGAACACTGAAGCTTTCTTT.

V and J are TRBV9 and TRBJ1-1, with 7 bases identical to TRBD1. The junction had 5 bases not matched to a gene; V was cut back by 2 bases and J by 1 base. CDR3 length: 15 amino acids. The germline V gene has CDR1 SGDLS and CDR2 YYNGEE. The CDR3, as DNA: TGTGCCAGCAGCGTTACGGGACAGCCGAACACTGAAGCTTTCTTT. Amino acid sequence: CASSVTGQPNTEAFF. The whole variable domain, remainder taken from reference TRBV9 and TRBJ1-1, is DSGVTQTPKHLITATGQRVTLRCSPRSGDLSVYWYQQSLDQGLQFLIQYYNGEERAKGNILERFSAQQFPDLHSELNLSSLELGDSALYFCASSVTGQPNTEAFFGQGTRLTVV.

The chain combines TRBV6-6 with TRBJ1-5; a possible D gene is TRBD1 (5 bases). Per germline, CDR1 MNHNY and CDR2 SVGAGI (reference sequence). This CDR3 has 15 residues. V was clipped by 5 bases and J by 2 bases, with 13 bases between them. In DNA, the CDR3 is TGTGCCAGCAGTCCAAGCACGACAGGCAATCAGCCCCAGCATTTT. This gives the protein CASSPSTTGNQPQHF.

The V call is TRBV27, the J call TRBJ1-1, with D maybe TRBD1 (6 bases). V dropped 6 bases and J dropped 5 bases, with 10 bases sitting between them. Germline V CDR1 and CDR2: MNHEY, SMNVEV (reference sequence). The CDR3 loop spans 12 amino acids. CDR3: CASRGGATEAFF. The DNA for the CDR3 is TGTGCCAGCAGGGGGGGGGCGACTGAAGCTTTCTTT.

The genes are TRBV5-1 and TRBJ2-2, with 7 positions matching TRBD2. The CDR3 runs 16 residues. With V trimmed by 7 bases and J by 1 base, 10 bases remained unmatched. Germline V gene lookup returns CDR1 SGHRS and CDR2 YFSETQ. The CDR3 bases are TGCGCCAGCGTTCCTTATGGGAGGGAGAACACCGGGGAGCTGTTTTTT. It encodes CASVPYGRENTGELFF.

Remarks on this clone: An end of the junction differs from the germline gene, which may be a read error. The chain joins TRBV6-5 to TRBJ1-4; the match to TRBD1 covers 8 bases. The CDR3 sequence is 15 residues long. Germline CDR1 is MNHEY and CDR2 is SVGAGI. The CDR3 sequence: CASSNSDRGHEKLFF. The CDR3 DNA sequence: TGTGCCAGCAGTAACTCTGACAGGGGCCATGAAAAACTGTTTTTT.

V usage is TRBV2 and J usage is TRBJ2-7; a possible D gene is TRBD1 (6 bases). Germline V CDR1 and CDR2: SNHLY, FYNNEI. V lost 5 bases and J lost 6, with 11 bases in between. The CDR3 is 12 amino acids. CDR3 nucleotide sequence: TGTGCCAGCAGTTACAGGGTTGCCGAGCAGTACGTC. It specifies CASSYRVAEQYV.

The gene calls are TRBV6-1 and TRBJ2-7, with a weak D call TRBD2 (8 bases). The CDR3 is 15 amino acids. Germline V lookup: CDR1 MNHNS, CDR2 SASEGT. As DNA, the CDR3 is TGTGCCAGCCGTGAAGGGGGCGGGGGGCTATACGAGCAGTACGTC. Translating gives CASREGGGGLYEQYV.

The V gene is TRBV5-1, the J gene TRBJ1-1; 9 bases agree with TRBD1. This CDR3 is built from 15 residues. After removal of 9 bases from V and 2 bases from J, the junction contained 11 bases not matched to a gene. Germline values: CDR1 SGHRS, CDR2 YFSETQ. CDR3 in DNA: TGCGCCATTCGGACAGGGGAAATCCTAAACACTGAAGCTTTCTTT. Amino acids: CAIRTGEILNTEAFF.

The chain couples TRBV7-8 to TRBJ2-2; 8 bases match TRBD2. V lost 4 bases and J lost 2; bases outside the gene matches: 12. Germline V gives CDR1 SGHVS, CDR2 FQNEAQ. The CDR3 is made up of 18 amino acids. The CDR3 here is CASSYQRGRSGNTGELFF. CDR3 nucleotide sequence: TGTGCCAGCAGCTATCAGCGGGGGCGATCTGGTAACACCGGGGAGCTGTTTTTT.

The V gene is TRBV11-2, the J gene TRBJ1-2; 9 bases fit TRBD1. The CDR3 contains 18 residues. V dropped 4 bases and J dropped 2; count of bases not matched to a gene: 14. Germline V gives CDR1 SGHAT, CDR2 FQNNGV. CDR3: CASSSRDRALGVNYGYTF. In DNA form, the CDR3 reads TGTGCCAGCAGCTCCCGGGACAGGGCCCTCGGAGTCAACTATGGCTACACCTTC.

A single count supports this clone. The rearrangement joins TRBV9 to TRBJ2-1, with TRBD1 identical over 8 bases. Germline CDR1 reads SGDLS; CDR2 reads YYNGEE. V shed 0 bases and J 7 bases; nucleotides not matched to a gene: 6. The CDR3 has 15 amino acids. CDR3 coding DNA: TGTGCCAGCAGCGTAGCCCAGGGGGCTTGGAATGAGCAGTTCTTC. It yields the protein CASSVAQGAWNEQFF.

This chain links TRBV5-6 with TRBJ2-7; 10 nucleotides agree with TRBD1. J gave up 6 bases and V 5 bases, and 11 bases lay outside the gene matches. The CDR3 spans 15 residues. The V gene's germline CDR1 is SGHDT and CDR2 YYEEEE. CDR3 sequence reads: CASRSPGTGVGEQYV. As DNA, the CDR3 is TGTGCCAGCAGATCCCCCGGGACAGGGGTTGGCGAGCAGTACGTC.

This clone was seen a single time. The chain employs TRBV10-3 and TRBJ1-5; 10 positions agree with TRBD1. Germline CDR1 and CDR2: ENHRY and SYGVKD. The CDR3 spans 20 residues. The V segment lost 6 bases and the J segment 0 bases; nucleotides outside the gene matches: 17. The CDR3 region has the DNA TGTGCCATCAGAGAAAGACCGGGACAGGGGTGGAGGAATAGCAATCAGCCCCAGCATTTT. Its translation: CAIRERPGQGWRNSNQPQHF.

The chain employs TRBV6-4 and TRBJ2-3, with 9 bases fitting TRBD1. Germline CDR1 is MRHNA and CDR2 is SNTAGT. The V gene end was trimmed by 2 bases and the J gene end by 3 bases; junction bases not matched to a gene: 3. The CDR3 consists of 15 residues. CDR3 sequence: CASSDEGTGTDTQYF. The CDR3 DNA sequence: TGTGCCAGCAGTGACGAAGGGACAGGGACAGATACGCAGTATTTT.

CDR3 nucleotides: TGTGCCAGCAGCTCTCTAGCGGGGGGAACCACAGATACGCAGTATTTT. Translation: CASSSLAGGTTDTQYF. The chain employs TRBV7-9 and TRBJ2-3, with 11 positions matching TRBD2. Trimming at V came to 4 bases and at J to 2 bases, leaving 5 bases not matched to a gene. CDR1 and CDR2 from the germline V gene are SEHNR and FQNEAQ (reference sequence). The CDR3 runs 16 residues. Based on the CDR3 plus reference TRBV7-9 and TRBJ2-3, the full variable domain is DTGVSQNPRHKITKRGQNVTFRCDPISEHNRLYWYRQTLGQGPEFLTYFQNEAQLEKSRLLSDRFSAERPKGSFSTLEIQRTEQGDSAMYLCASSSLAGGTTDTQYFGPGTRLTVL.

The gene calls are TRBV5-1 and TRBJ1-1; 8 positions agree with TRBD1. The CDR3 is 15 amino acids. Germline values: CDR1 SGHRS, CDR2 YFSETQ. The trim removed 4 bases at V and 4 bases at J, leaving 9 bases unmatched. The CDR3 region has the DNA TGCGCCAGCAGCCCCCCAGGGGGCGGGGGCACTGAAGCTTTCTTT. Protein product: CASSPPGGGGTEAFF.

The rearrangement joins TRBV6-4 to TRBJ1-2; TRBD1 matches at 7 bases. Germline V gene sequence: CDR1 MRHNA, CDR2 SNTAGT. J was trimmed by 2 bases and V by 5 bases; bases with no gene match: 5. This CDR3 has 14 amino acids. The CDR3 sequence: CASSPGTANYGYTF. As DNA, the CDR3 is TGTGCCAGCAGTCCTGGGACAGCCAACTATGGCTACACCTTC.

This rearrangement joins TRBV5-1 to TRBJ1-5; TRBD1 matches at 9 bases. After removal of 1 base from V and 2 bases from J, the junction contained 13 bases not matched to a gene. CDR3 length: 19 residues. Germline CDR1 and CDR2: SGHRS and YFSETQ. In nucleotides, the CDR3 is TGCGCCAGCAGCTTGCTCGGAGGGACAGGGACTCCCGGCAATCAGCCCCAGCATTTT. Residues: CASSLLGGTGTPGNQPQHF.

CDR3 nucleotides: TGTGCCAGCAGCTTCCAGGGGAGGGAGCCCCAGCATTTT. Encoded protein: CASSFQGREPQHF. This rearrangement joins TRBV7-9 to TRBJ1-5; perhaps TRBD1 as D (6 bases). Between the trimmed V and J ends, which lost 3 bases and 8 bases, there was a span of 11 bases. CDR1 SEHNR and CDR2 FQNEAQ come from the germline V gene (reference sequence). This CDR3 region has 13 residues.

The chain employs TRBV7-3 and TRBJ2-3; TRBD2 aligns across 9 bases. Germline values: CDR1 SGHTA, CDR2 FQGTGA. The CDR3 length is 16 residues. Losses at the gene ends were 2 bases for V and 1 base for J; bases not matched to a gene: 4. The CDR3 reads CASSLQRGVGTDTQYF. Here the CDR3 DNA reads TGTGCCAGCAGCTTACAGCGGGGGGTGGGCACAGATACGCAGTATTTT.

The chain couples TRBV7-2 to TRBJ2-7, with D perhaps TRBD1 (5 bases). The germline CDR1 and CDR2 sequences are SGHTA and FQGNSA. CDR3 length equals 13 residues. The CDR3 sequence: CASSLVIADKPIV. The CDR3 DNA is TGTGCCAGCAGCTTAGTTATCGCGGACAAACCAATAGTC.

The table lists this clone with a count of one. V gene TRBV5-1 combines with J gene TRBJ1-5; the match to TRBD1 covers 8 bases. Germline lookup yields CDR1 SGHRS and CDR2 YFSETQ. The CDR3 extends over 15 amino acids. Trimming removed 4 bases from V and 2 bases from J; junction bases left unmatched: 5. DNA for the CDR3: TGCGCCAGCAGCCTGACAGGGGTCGGCAATCAGCCCCAGCATTTT. This sequence encodes CASSLTGVGNQPQHF.

The V gene is TRBV10-3, the J gene TRBJ2-5; TRBD1 agrees at 11 bases. CDR3 length equals 15 residues. The germline V gene has CDR1 ENHRY and CDR2 SYGVKD. The trim removed 6 bases at V and 4 bases at J, leaving 7 bases unmatched. The CDR3 DNA sequence: TGTGCCATCAGGGGTAAAGGGACAGGGGGAGAGACCCAGTACTTC. The encoded protein is CAIRGKGTGGETQYF.